These 9 T cell receptor beta chains share one sample of origin, sequenced in a study of cytomegalovirus exposure and HLA in healthy donors. In the PCR, 60 Vbeta and 13 Jbeta primers were used. TCRdb's copy holds only in-frame clones and misses some; the assay was immunoSEQ multiplex PCR. This sample has some 120,000 clones, with 65% to 90% found just once. Sequenced: PBMCs. The source of these receptors is a woman aged 18-29 years in good health and CMV-seropositive.

The chain employs TRBV7-2 and TRBJ2-4, with 8 bases aligning to TRBD1. This CDR3 region has 14 residues. CDR1 and CDR2 from the germline V gene are SGHTA and FQGNSA. V lost 3 bases, J lost 8 bases, and 6 bases stayed unmatched. The CDR3: CASSLRTGMDIQYF. The CDR3 region has the DNA TGTGCCAGCAGCTTGCGGACAGGGATGGACATTCAGTACTTC.

The chain couples TRBV4-1 to TRBJ2-7; 8 bases agree with TRBD2. V lost 5 bases to trimming and J lost 4 bases; unmatched junction nucleotides: 4. The V gene's germline CDR1 is MGHRA and CDR2 YSYEKL. The CDR3 spans 13 residues. The CDR3 nucleotides read TGCGCCAGCAGCTGGGTAGCGGGGTACGAGCAGTACTTC. Its translation is CASSWVAGYEQYF.

This chain links TRBV6-5 with TRBJ2-1, with D possibly TRBD1 on 6 matching bases. The V gene lost 5 bases and the J gene lost 4 bases, with 15 bases spanning the gap. The germline V gene encodes CDR1 MNHEY and CDR2 SVGAGI. The CDR3 sequence is 15 residues long. CDR3 nucleotides: TGTGCCAGCAGTGTGTCGACAGGAGCTTACAATGAGCAGTTCTTC. As protein: CASSVSTGAYNEQFF.

This chain uses TRBV19 with TRBJ2-7, with D possibly matching TRBD1 (5 bases). Trimming left V 6 bases short and J 7 bases short, with 13 bases between. Germline-derived CDR1 and CDR2 are LNHDA and SQIVND (reference sequence). The CDR3 consists of 12 residues. CDR3: CASRALAGEQYF. The CDR3 coding sequence is TGTGCCAGTAGAGCCCTTGCAGGGGAGCAGTACTTC.

V is TRBV27 and J is TRBJ2-7, with TRBD1 identical over 10 bases. The V gene's germline CDR1 is MNHEY and CDR2 SMNVEV (reference sequence). V lost 5 bases to trimming and J lost 7 bases; unmatched junction nucleotides: 11. The CDR3 has 15 amino acids. The CDR3 loop reads CASSAVGQGEYEQYF. The CDR3 bases are TGTGCCAGCAGTGCCGTAGGACAGGGGGAATATGAGCAGTACTTC.

V gene TRBV20-1 combines with J gene TRBJ1-2; D is ambiguous. The V end lost 4 bases, the J end lost 8 bases, and 11 bases lay between the germline ends. CDR1 is DFQATT, CDR2 SNEGSKA, per germline (reference sequence). The CDR3 length is 11 residues. CDR3 in DNA: TGCAGTGCTACCTCTTCCAGAGGCTACACCTTC. Amino acid sequence: CSATSSRGYTF.

This clone was seen only a few times. The chain uses TRBV6-4 and TRBJ2-1; 7 bases are shared with TRBD2. The CDR3 sequence is 15 residues long. Germline V gene data show CDR1 as MRHNA and CDR2 as SNTAGT. Trimming removed 3 bases from V and 10 bases from J; junction bases left unmatched: 12. The DNA of the CDR3 is TGTGCCAGCAGTGAAGGAGGCGGGGGACCTGGGGAGCAGTTCTTC. Its protein is CASSEGGGGPGEQFF.

The V call is TRBV7-9, the J call TRBJ2-7; tentatively, D is TRBD1 (6 bases). Looked up from germline, CDR1 is SEHNR and CDR2 is FQNEAQ (reference sequence). This CDR3 has 12 residues. V dropped 5 bases and J dropped 5 bases, with 10 bases sitting between them. For the CDR3, the DNA is TGTGCCAGCAGCCAAGGGGGTCACGAGCAGTACTTC. Its protein product is CASSQGGHEQYF.

The chain combines TRBV5-4 with TRBJ1-2, with D possibly TRBD1 on 6 matching bases. The ends were cut back, 1 base at V and 6 bases at J, with 19 bases in the middle. The CDR3 runs 16 residues. Germline V gene sequence: CDR1 SGHNT, CDR2 YYREEE (reference sequence). The CDR3 DNA is TGTGCCAGCAGCTTGTGGGGGGGAGGGGGGATAGATGGCTACACCTTC. Its translation is CASSLWGGGGIDGYTF.